This entry describes one T cell receptor beta chain. This clonotype was observed a handful of times. It lacks a known antigen. Base qualities are not at hand, and no much larger clone is one base apart. Trimming leaves V shorter by 0 bases and J shorter by 4 bases, with the junction holding 5 bases beyond the gene matches. Spanning cysteine to phenylalanine, the CDR3 consists of 16 amino acids. The only DNA kept is the CDR3, 48 bases in frame from the first base. The germline V gene specifies SGHTA as CDR1 and FQGTGA as CDR2. These data come from a study of T-cell memory formation after mild COVID-19 (dated by TCRdb to 2020 to 2022). With respect to the entire study: TCR sequence clusters from the two donors were found to be largely donor specific. T-cell clones expanding and contracting after mild COVID-19 in two donors were tracked by longitudinal TCRalpha and TCRbeta repertoire sequencing. The cohort was made up of two young adult volunteers, one female and one male, who were previously healthy.

Ficoll-Paque density gradient centrifugation was the method used to isolate PBMCs. On the study overall, not on this receptor specifically: SARS-CoV-2 specificity of the second-wave clones peaking on day 37 was not confirmed. Only two mild cases were covered by the study, and larger cohorts that include severe cases with pre-infection samples were considered necessary. Contracting CD4+ clones were located mainly in the CM and EM memory subsets, whereas CD8+ clones were found to be enriched in EMRA. Clones that contracted from day 15 to 85 showed balanced CD4/CD8 phenotypes, whereas a second wave of clones that expanded from day 15 to 37 leaned towards CD4+. The detection of some responding clones in pre-infection memory suggests that pre-existing cross-reactive memory T cells joined the SARS-CoV-2 response.

TCRdb records Illumina NovaSeq 6000 as the sequencer. cDNA libraries for TCRalpha and TCRbeta were prepared by 5'RACE using constant-segment primers, with sample barcodes and unique molecular identifiers added. Trizol reagent was used to extract RNA from every sample. Amplification of the libraries took two PCR steps, and the second step added a second sample barcode plus Illumina TruSeq adapters. Sequencing of the libraries was done on an Illumina NovaSeq, producing 2 x 150 bp paired-end reads. As for the original processing: Reads were demultiplexed and collapsed into UMI-guided consensus sequences with migec v1.2.7. Using mixcr v2.1.11, UMI consensuses were aligned to TRA and TRB V and J templates and then assembled into clonotypes. A clonotype was counted as expanded or contracted only when both edgeR and NoisET called the clonotype significant, with the noise models trained on biological replicates. For edgeR calls, the cutoffs were a false discovery rate-adjusted p below 0.01 and a log2 fold-change threshold of 1. As an exploratory analysis of dynamics, max-normalized trajectories of the 1000 most abundant clonotypes were examined by PCA with hierarchical clustering. Separately sequenced CD4+ and CD8+ repertoires were used to assign a CD4 or CD8 phenotype to each responding clone. TCRdb redid the processing of the public reads, applying fastp at Q25 and MiXCR, and retained in-frame beta chains. Each entry is one CDR3 protein sequence, shown with its most common DNA and genes. Clone size and V and J calls follow TCRdb, not the original study. The sample contains some 600,000 distinct CDR3 sequences, roughly 17% of them found a single time. About 8.1% of the sample is in the top ten clones.

The clonotype comes from an adult woman who had mild COVID-19 (a few samples of this study predate the infection). The sample titles of this study are shuffled in the database, so cell type and time point are left out; the donor was told from shared clones. The chain is made from TRBV7-3 and TRBJ2-1, and 8 junction bases match TRBD2. Sequenced input: PBMCs or a T cell subset sorted from them (not recorded which). The nucleotides read TGTGCCAGCAGCTTAACAGGAGCGGGAGCGTACAATGAGCAGTTCTTC. It translates as CASSLTGAGAYNEQFF.